The text below deals with one T cell receptor (beta chain). The entry originates in a study of OX40 agonist ivuxolimab in advanced cancers. Across the study: Administration of intravenous ivuxolimab to patients occurred every 2 weeks at 0.01 to 10 mg/kg.

Profiling relied on immunoSEQ multiplex PCR, and the TCRdb table lists in-frame clones only, not all of them. The table includes 80,000 or so clones, 90% detected once. The TCR was taken from an adult with an advanced solid tumor such as melanoma, head and neck, liver or kidney cancer. The sample here was CD4+ or CD8+ T cells sorted from blood, taken in a trial of the OX40 agonist ivuxolimab.

The CDR3: CSVAWRGGNTEAFF. Here the CDR3 DNA reads TGCAGCGTCGCCTGGAGGGGCGGGAACACTGAAGCTTTCTTT. This sequence joins TRBV29-1 and TRBJ1-1, with D perhaps TRBD1 (5 bases). From germline, CDR1 is SQVTM and CDR2 ANQGSEA. CDR3 size: 14 residues. The ends were cut back, 6 bases at V and 1 base at J, with 15 bases in the middle.